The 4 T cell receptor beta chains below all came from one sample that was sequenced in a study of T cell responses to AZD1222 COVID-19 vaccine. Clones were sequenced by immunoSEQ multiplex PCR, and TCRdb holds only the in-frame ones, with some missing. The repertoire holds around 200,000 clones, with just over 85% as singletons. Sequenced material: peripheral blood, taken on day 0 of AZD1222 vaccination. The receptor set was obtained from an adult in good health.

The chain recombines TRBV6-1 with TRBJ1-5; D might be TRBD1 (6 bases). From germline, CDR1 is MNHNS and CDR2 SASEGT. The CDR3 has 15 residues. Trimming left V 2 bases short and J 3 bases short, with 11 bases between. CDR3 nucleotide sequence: TGTGCCAGCAGTGAATACAGGGCCTCCAATCAGCCCCAGCATTTT. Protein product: CASSEYRASNQPQHF.

The CDR3 DNA follows: TGCGCCAGCAGCCCTGGGGGAGGGAGCACAGATACGCAGTATTTT. It specifies CASSPGGGSTDTQYF. This sequence joins TRBV4-1 and TRBJ2-3; 7 nucleotides align to TRBD2. In germline, CDR1 is MGHRA, CDR2 YSYEKL. CDR3 length equals 15 residues. Trimming removed 4 bases from V and 0 bases from J; junction bases left unmatched: 4.

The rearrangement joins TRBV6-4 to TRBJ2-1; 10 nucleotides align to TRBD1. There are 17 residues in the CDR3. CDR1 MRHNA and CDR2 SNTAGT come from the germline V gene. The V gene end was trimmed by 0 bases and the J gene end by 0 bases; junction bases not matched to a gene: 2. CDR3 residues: CASSDSWTGGSYNEQFF. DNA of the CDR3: TGTGCCAGCAGTGACTCCTGGACAGGGGGCTCCTACAATGAGCAGTTCTTC.

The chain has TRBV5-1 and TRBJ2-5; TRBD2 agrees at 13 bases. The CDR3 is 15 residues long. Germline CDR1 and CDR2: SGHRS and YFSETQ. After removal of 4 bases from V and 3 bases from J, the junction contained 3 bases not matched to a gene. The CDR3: CASSRGTSGEETQYF. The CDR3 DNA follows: TGCGCCAGCAGCAGGGGGACTAGCGGGGAAGAGACCCAGTACTTC.